This T cell receptor beta chain originates from a study of a mutant IDH1 vaccine in newly diagnosed glioma. Study background: Most had both radiotherapy and temozolomide beforehand; others had only one.

V lost 2 bases to trimming and J lost 3 bases; unmatched junction nucleotides: 9. The CDR3 has 17 residues. Germline V gene lookup returns CDR1 KGHSH and CDR2 LQKENI. Study observations and caveats: Vaccine-induced immune responses were detected in over 90% of patients. Pseudoprogression seemingly bore no relation to changes in top peripheral T cell clonotypes.

In the case of this clone: Its antigen is not known.

This table comes from immunoSEQ multiplex PCR, and its TCRdb copy is limited to in-frame clones, with some not included. The sample carries about 67,000 clones, about 88% recorded once. Time point defined: week 11, during vaccination. Each vaccine dose was 300 ug of mutant IDH1 20-mer peptide, with topical imiquimod. The chain is built from TRBV18 and TRBJ2-3; 9 bases agree with TRBD1. The sequenced sample was PBMCs, obtained from a glioma patient whose treatment included an IDH1 peptide vaccine. This receptor was obtained from a man aged 35 to 55 with glioma. The CDR3: CASSPLQGQGRTDTQYF. The CDR3 DNA reads as TGTGCCAGCTCACCATTACAGGGACAGGGACGGACAGATACGCAGTATTTT.